This TCR beta chain was identified in a study of blood T cells in healthy people across ages. Study as a whole: Template switching recovered approximately one barcoded beta molecule for every two T cells. General observations from the study: Strong correlation was found linking TCR beta diversity to naive T cell percentage. Naive CD4+ cell counts and diversity both ran higher in long-lived than in aged donors.

The second PCR ran about 6 to 12 cycles with a sample-barcoded 5' primer and J-beta primers. TCRdb recomputed calls from the 5' RACE reads with MiXCR, one row per CDR3 protein. Among about 970,000 distinct CDR3 sequences listed, around 54% were seen once. Worth noting for this clonotype: Its antigen is currently unknown.

Sequencing used blood. The receptor was derived from a woman aged 55-70 years in good health.

The CDR3 DNA follows: TGCAGTGCTGAGCCACCCGGTGCCGGCCGGACAGATACGCAGTATTTT. It specifies CSAEPPGAGRTDTQYF. The chain uses TRBV20-1 and TRBJ2-3; no clear D gene. The germline V gene has CDR1 DFQATT and CDR2 SNEGSKA (reference sequence). This CDR3 has 16 residues. Trimming removed 5 bases from V and 3 bases from J, with 21 bases in between.